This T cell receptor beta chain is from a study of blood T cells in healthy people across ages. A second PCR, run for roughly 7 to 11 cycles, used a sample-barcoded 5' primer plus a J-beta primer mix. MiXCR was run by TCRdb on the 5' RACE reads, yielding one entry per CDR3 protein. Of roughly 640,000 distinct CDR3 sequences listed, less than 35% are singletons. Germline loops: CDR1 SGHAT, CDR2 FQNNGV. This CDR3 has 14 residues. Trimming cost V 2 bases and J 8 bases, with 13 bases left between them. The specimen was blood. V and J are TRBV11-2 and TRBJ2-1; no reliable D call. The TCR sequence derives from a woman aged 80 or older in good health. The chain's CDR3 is CASSLSFGLHEQFF. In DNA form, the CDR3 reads TGTGCCAGCAGCTTATCCTTTGGGTTGCATGAGCAGTTCTTC. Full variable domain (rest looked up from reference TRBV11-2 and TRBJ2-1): EAGVAQSPRYKIIEKRQSVAFWCNPISGHATLYWYQQILGQGPKLLIQFQNNGVVDDSQLPKDRFSAERLKGVDSTLKIQPAKLEDSAVYLCASSLSFGLHEQFFGPGTRLTVL.